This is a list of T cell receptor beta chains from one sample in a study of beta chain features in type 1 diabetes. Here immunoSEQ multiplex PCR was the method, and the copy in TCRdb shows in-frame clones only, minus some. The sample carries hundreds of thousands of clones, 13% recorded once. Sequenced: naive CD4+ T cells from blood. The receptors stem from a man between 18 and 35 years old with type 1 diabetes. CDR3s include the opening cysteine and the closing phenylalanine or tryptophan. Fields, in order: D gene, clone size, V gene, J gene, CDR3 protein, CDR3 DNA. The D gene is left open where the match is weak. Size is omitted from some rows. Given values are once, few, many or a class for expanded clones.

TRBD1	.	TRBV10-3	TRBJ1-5	CAIRPTGDGNQPQHF	TGTGCCATCAGGCCGACAGGGGATGGCAATCAGCCCCAGCATTTT
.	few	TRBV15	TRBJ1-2	CATSRDSGVGYGYTF	TGTGCCACCAGCAGAGATTCTGGGGTAGGGTATGGCTACACCTTC
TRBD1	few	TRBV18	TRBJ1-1	CASSPQRQGVNTEAFF	TGTGCCAGCTCACCTCAGAGACAGGGGGTGAACACTGAAGCTTTCTTT
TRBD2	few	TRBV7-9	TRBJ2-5	CASSPTGLGGETQYF	TGTGCCAGCAGCCCCACGGGACTAGGAGGGGAGACCCAGTACTTC
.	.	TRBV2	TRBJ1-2	CASSGTAYYGYTF	TGTGCCAGCAGTGGGACAGCTTACTATGGCTACACCTTC
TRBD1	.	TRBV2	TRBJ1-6	CASSGTEANSPLHF	TGTGCCAGCAGCGGGACAGAAGCAAATTCACCCCTCCACTTT
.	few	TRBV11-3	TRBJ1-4	CASSLVKGEKLFF	TGTGCCAGCAGCTTGGTTAAGGGAGAAAAACTGTTTTTT
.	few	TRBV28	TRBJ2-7	CASSLLPDRSYEQYF	TGTGCCAGCAGTTTACTTCCCGACAGGTCCTACGAGCAGTACTTC
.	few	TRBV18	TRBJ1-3	CASSPPVRDSGNTIYF	TGTGCCAGCTCACCACCGGTCCGAGACTCTGGAAACACCATATATTTT
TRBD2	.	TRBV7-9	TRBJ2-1	CASSLGASGGNYNEQFF	TGTGCCAGCAGCTTAGGGGCTAGCGGGGGGAACTACAATGAGCAGTTCTTC
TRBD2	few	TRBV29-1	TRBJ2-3	CSVAGLGSYTQYF	TGCAGCGTGGCAGGACTAGGAAGCTATACGCAGTATTTT
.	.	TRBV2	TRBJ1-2	CASSAQFTNYGYTF	TGTGCCAGCAGTGCTCAGTTCACCAACTATGGCTACACCTTC
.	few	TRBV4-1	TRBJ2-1	CASSQGRGGLRNEQFF	TGCGCCAGCAGCCAAGGCCGCGGGGGCCTAAGAAATGAGCAGTTCTTC
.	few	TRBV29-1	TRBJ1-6	CSVRGGGNSPLHF	TGCAGCGTAAGGGGGGGAGGAAATTCACCCCTCCACTTT
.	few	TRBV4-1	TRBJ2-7	CASSPVGTGSSYEQYF	TGCGCCAGCAGCCCGGTGGGAACGGGGAGCTCCTACGAGCAGTACTTC
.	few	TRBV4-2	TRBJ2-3	CASSHYGTDTQYF	TGTGCCAGCAGTCACTACGGCACAGATACGCAGTATTTT
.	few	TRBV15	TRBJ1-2	CATSPPPDGYTF	TGTGCCACCAGCCCCCCACCGGATGGCTACACCTTC
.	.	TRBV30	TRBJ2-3	CAWTRVQDTQYF	TGTGCCTGGACCCGGGTCCAAGATACGCAGTATTTT
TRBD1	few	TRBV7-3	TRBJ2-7	CASSPDGTGTYEQYF	TGTGCCAGCAGCCCTGACGGGACAGGAACCTACGAGCAGTACTTC
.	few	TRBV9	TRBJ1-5	CASSVGGGGNQPQHF	TGTGCCAGCAGCGTAGGAGGGGGTGGAAATCAGCCCCAGCATTTT
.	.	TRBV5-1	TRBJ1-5	CASSLSGGSQPQHF	TGCGCCAGCAGCTTGAGTGGCGGAAGTCAGCCCCAGCATTTT
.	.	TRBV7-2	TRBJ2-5	CASSREGQETQYF	TGTGCCAGCAGCAGGGAAGGCCAAGAGACCCAGTACTTC
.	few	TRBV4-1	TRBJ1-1	CASSQGVDTDTEAFF	TGCGCCAGCAGCCAAGGGGTCGACACGGACACTGAAGCTTTCTTT
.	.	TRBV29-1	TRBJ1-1	CSVDYLSLRGVEAFF	TGCAGCGTTGACTACTTGAGTTTGAGGGGCGTTGAAGCTTTCTTT
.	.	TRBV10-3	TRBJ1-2	CAISESIRVQSYGYTF	TGTGCCATCAGTGAGTCGATTCGGGTGCAATCCTATGGCTACACCTTC
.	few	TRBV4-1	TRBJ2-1	CASSQAGTYNEQFF	TGCGCCAGCAGCCAAGCCGGGACCTACAATGAGCAGTTCTTC
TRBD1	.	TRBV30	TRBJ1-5	CAWGTGPDGPQHF	TGTGCCTGGGGGACAGGCCCAGACGGGCCCCAGCATTTT
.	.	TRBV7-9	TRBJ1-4	CASSWDPGANEKLFF	TGTGCCAGCAGCTGGGACCCTGGGGCAAATGAAAAACTGTTTTTT
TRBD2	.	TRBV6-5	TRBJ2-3	CASSRAGPTDTQYF	TGTGCCAGCAGTCGAGCGGGGCCCACAGATACGCAGTATTTT
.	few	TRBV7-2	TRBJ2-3	CASNPGSGRLSTDTQYF	TGTGCCAGCAACCCCGGGTCGGGGCGACTTAGCACAGATACGCAGTATTTT
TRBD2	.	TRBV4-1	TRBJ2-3	CASSTLAGVPTDTQYF	TGCGCCAGCAGCACCCTAGCGGGGGTTCCCACAGATACGCAGTATTTT
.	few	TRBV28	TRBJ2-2	CASGRTLSTGELFF	TGTGCCAGCGGTCGGACTTTAAGCACCGGGGAGCTGTTTTTT
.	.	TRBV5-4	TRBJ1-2	CASSPDTNYGYTF	TGTGCCAGCAGCCCGGACACTAACTATGGCTACACCTTC
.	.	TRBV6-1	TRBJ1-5	CASSRQVVVHQPQHF	TGTGCCAGCAGTCGACAGGTAGTTGTCCATCAGCCCCAGCATTTT
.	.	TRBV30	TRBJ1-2	CAWTPGFSGYTF	TGTGCCTGGACTCCAGGGTTTAGCGGCTACACCTTC
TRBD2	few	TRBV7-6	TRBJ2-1	CASSLGTSGGAWEQFF	TGTGCCAGCAGCTTAGGGACTAGCGGGGGGGCCTGGGAGCAGTTCTTC
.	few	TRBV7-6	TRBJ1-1	CASSSDSENTEAFF	TGTGCCAGCAGCTCGGACAGCGAGAACACTGAAGCTTTCTTT
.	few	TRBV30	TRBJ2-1	CAWSVLGGANEQFF	TGTGCCTGGAGTGTACTGGGTGGGGCGAATGAGCAGTTCTTC
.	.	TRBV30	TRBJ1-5	CAWSTKTGRSNQPQHF	TGTGCCTGGAGTACCAAAACGGGAAGAAGCAATCAGCCCCAGCATTTT
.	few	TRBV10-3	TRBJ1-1	CAISSFLQGAEAFF	TGTGCCATCAGTTCCTTTTTACAGGGCGCTGAAGCTTTCTTT
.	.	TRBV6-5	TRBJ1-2	CASSPNRLGWNGYTF	TGTGCCAGCAGTCCTAACAGGCTCGGGTGGAATGGCTACACCTTC
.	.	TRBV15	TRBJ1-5	CATSPRGGNQPQHF	TGTGCCACCAGCCCCCGGGGTGGCAATCAGCCCCAGCATTTT
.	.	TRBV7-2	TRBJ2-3	CASSQFGGGTDTQYF	TGTGCCAGCAGCCAGTTTGGCGGAGGCACAGATACGCAGTATTTT
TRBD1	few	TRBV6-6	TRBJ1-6	CASSYTRDREAPSLHF	TGTGCCAGCAGTTACACCCGGGACAGGGAGGCCCCATCCCTCCACTTT